This note documents a single TCR beta chain sequence. This sample was taken from a study of beta chain features in type 1 diabetes. The authors reverse transcribed all of the isolated RNA, so sequencing captured expressed TCRB transcripts. Here immunoSEQ multiplex PCR was the method, and the copy in TCRdb shows in-frame clones only, minus some. The data show a few hundred thousand clones, with over 8.5% seen just once and 0.03% to 0.035% held by the top ten. This CDR3 is 15 amino acids long. The germline CDR1 and CDR2 sequences are MNHNS and SASEGT. V shed 7 bases and J shed 5 bases, with 17 bases lying between them.

The V and J genes are TRBV6-1 and TRBJ2-2, with D maybe TRBD1 (5 bases). This receptor was taken from a young woman in good health. Sequenced material: naive CD4+ T cells from blood. The CDR3 sequence: CASNIAIQGTGELFF. The CDR3 DNA reads TGTGCCAGCAACATCGCGATTCAGGGAACCGGGGAGCTGTTTTTT.